This section outlines one T cell receptor beta chain sequence together with its context. Antigen specificity is unknown. The sample belongs to a study of shared clonotypes between healthy human individuals. Whole-study findings and limits: Four donors showed sharing of approximately 5% of naive CD4 clonotypes. The generation probabilities recorded for non-shared clonotypes fell below those of clonotypes shared by all four donors.

Original data processing: ImmunoSEQ sequences covered only the junction and lacked quality scores; filtering therefore differed. Some clones are missing from TCRdb's copy, which holds only in-frame ones; the method was immunoSEQ multiplex PCR. From that table come the V and J calls and clone size; the DNA was used to work out D and trimming. In the table there are about 1 million clones, around four fifths of which are singletons. Sequencing was carried out using memory CD4+ T cells sorted from blood. Sample subset: CD45RA-negative fraction. The origin of this receptor is a man between 18 and 29 years old in good health.

This chain's CDR3 is CASSGGTLGAKNIQYF. As DNA, the CDR3 is TGTGCCAGCAGTGGCGGGACTCTTGGGGCCAAAAACATTCAGTACTTC. J is TRBJ2-4 and V is TRBV27; D may be TRBD2 (6 bases). The ends were cut back, 5 bases at V and 1 base at J, with 15 bases in the middle. The CDR3 contains 16 residues. Germline V gene sequence: CDR1 MNHEY, CDR2 SMNVEV (reference sequence).